The rows below give T cell receptor beta chains drawn from one sample of a study of patients and donors after allogeneic stem cell transplantation. TCRdb reprocessed the RT-PCR reads via MiXCR and lists one record per CDR3 protein. The sample includes a few hundred thousand distinct CDR3 sequences, around 14% of them seen just once. The sample comprised blood, either unsorted or a sorted T cell fraction (not recorded which). These receptor sequences come from a human donor who was either an allogeneic HSCT recipient or a stem cell or donor lymphocyte infusion donor (not recorded which). It is not recorded whose cells these are; they may come from a transplant donor. The CDR3 runs from the conserved cysteine through the conserved F or W. Each record gives: J gene, D gene, clone size, V gene, CDR3 protein, CDR3 DNA. A D gene is named only where the DNA matches it firmly. Rows give clone size only sometimes, using once, few, many, or a class for an expanded clone.

J: TRBJ2-5; D: .; size: many; V: TRBV6-1; CDR3: CASTDVVGASAQYF; DNA: TGTGCCAGCACCGATGTGGTGGGTGCCTCGGCCCAGTACTTC
J: TRBJ2-7; D: TRBD2; size: .; V: TRBV9; CDR3: CASSATGTSGTYEQYF; DNA: TGTGCCAGCAGCGCTACCGGGACTAGCGGAACCTACGAGCAGTACTTC
J: TRBJ2-3; D: .; size: few; V: TRBV5-1; CDR3: CASSFKASGFTDTQYF; DNA: TGCGCCAGCAGCTTCAAGGCCAGCGGGTTTACAGATACGCAGTATTTT
J: TRBJ1-1; D: .; size: few; V: TRBV4-1; CDR3: CASSQVYRGTEAFF; DNA: TGCGCCAGCAGCCAAGTGTACAGAGGCACTGAAGCTTTCTTT
J: TRBJ1-2; D: .; size: .; V: TRBV7-8; CDR3: CASSSFSDYGYTF; DNA: TGTGCCAGCAGCTCCTTCAGTGACTATGGCTACACCTTC
J: TRBJ2-1; D: .; size: many; V: TRBV5-1; CDR3: CASSSLNYNEQFF; DNA: TGCGCCAGCAGCTCCTTAAACTACAATGAGCAGTTCTTC
J: TRBJ2-1; D: TRBD2; size: few; V: TRBV6-2/TRBV6-3; CDR3: CASSYPARKRGDNEQFF; DNA: TGTGCCAGCAGTTACCCCGCGAGAAAGCGGGGGGACAATGAGCAGTTCTTC
J: TRBJ2-7; D: TRBD1; size: .; V: TRBV3-1; CDR3: CASSHRQGASREQYF; DNA: TGTGCCAGCAGCCACCGACAGGGGGCAAGTCGGGAGCAGTACTTC
J: TRBJ2-5; D: .; size: many; V: TRBV6-6; CDR3: CASSRGAQETQYF; DNA: TGTGCCAGCAGTAGGGGAGCCCAGGAGACCCAGTACTTC
J: TRBJ2-4; D: .; size: few; V: TRBV11-2; CDR3: CASSLDGVVGRAKNIQYF; DNA: TGTGCCAGCAGCTTAGACGGGGTGGTGGGGAGAGCCAAAAACATTCAGTACTTC
J: TRBJ2-7; D: .; size: .; V: TRBV14; CDR3: CASSQVEGFSEQYF; DNA: TGTGCCAGCAGCCAAGTTGAGGGATTCAGCGAGCAGTACTTC
J: TRBJ1-1; D: .; size: .; V: TRBV6-1; CDR3: CASSGTGATEAFF; DNA: TGTGCCAGCAGTGGAACAGGAGCCACTGAAGCTTTCTTT
J: TRBJ2-7; D: .; size: few; V: TRBV5-5; CDR3: CASSGGAGGSEEQYF; DNA: TGTGCCAGCAGCGGGGGGGCAGGGGGAAGTGAAGAGCAGTACTTC
J: TRBJ2-1; D: .; size: many; V: TRBV4-1; CDR3: CASSQDGTAVLRQFF; DNA: TGCGCCAGCAGCCAAGATGGGACCGCGGTTTTACGGCAGTTCTTC
J: TRBJ2-7; D: TRBD2; size: many; V: TRBV29-1; CDR3: CSADSETSNEQYF; DNA: TGCAGCGCCGATTCCGAGACTAGCAACGAGCAGTACTTC
J: TRBJ2-7; D: .; size: few; V: TRBV20-1; CDR3: CSARRGVGEQYF; DNA: TGCAGTGCTAGAAGGGGAGTGGGGGAGCAGTACTTC
J: TRBJ2-5; D: .; size: many; V: TRBV20-1; CDR3: CSANRVGETQYF; DNA: TGCAGTGCCAACAGGGTCGGGGAGACCCAGTACTTC
J: TRBJ2-6; D: .; size: .; V: TRBV4-2; CDR3: CASSQQGPGANVLTF; DNA: TGTGCCAGCAGCCAGCAGGGGCCTGGGGCCAACGTCCTGACTTTC
J: TRBJ2-2; D: TRBD2; size: .; V: TRBV12-3/TRBV12-4; CDR3: CASSPGTMNTGELFF; DNA: TGTGCCAGCAGCCCCGGGACTATGAACACCGGGGAGCTGTTTTTT
J: TRBJ1-4; D: .; size: many; V: TRBV3-1; CDR3: CASSSDEKLFF; DNA: TGTGCCAGCAGCTCAGATGAAAAACTGTTTTTT
J: TRBJ2-2; D: TRBD2; size: many; V: TRBV10-3; CDR3: CAISESYSGRTGELFF; DNA: TGTGCCATCAGTGAGTCCTATAGCGGGAGAACCGGGGAGCTGTTTTTT
J: TRBJ1-1; D: .; size: .; V: TRBV7-2; CDR3: CASSLAGRTDSEAFF; DNA: TGTGCCAGCAGCTTAGCAGGACGGACAGACAGTGAAGCTTTCTTT
J: TRBJ1-5; D: .; size: few; V: TRBV18; CDR3: CASSRQGNQPQHF; DNA: TGTGCCAGCTCACGACAGGGCAATCAGCCCCAGCATTTT
J: TRBJ2-7; D: .; size: .; V: TRBV20-1; CDR3: CSARHLDRFLYEQYF; DNA: TGCAGTGCTAGACACCTGGACAGATTCCTCTACGAGCAGTACTTC
J: TRBJ2-5; D: .; size: .; V: TRBV7-3; CDR3: CASSLTGRARETQYF; DNA: TGTGCCAGCAGCTTAACTGGCAGGGCCCGGGAGACCCAGTACTTC
J: TRBJ2-1; D: TRBD1; size: once; V: TRBV14; CDR3: CASSPQGALYNEQFF; DNA: TGTGCCAGCAGCCCACAGGGGGCTTTATACAATGAGCAGTTCTTC
J: TRBJ1-2; D: TRBD1; size: many; V: TRBV9; CDR3: CASSGDRDRGRKGYGYTF; DNA: TGTGCCAGCAGCGGGGACCGGGACAGGGGGCGAAAGGGCTATGGCTACACCTTC
J: TRBJ2-1; D: .; size: .; V: TRBV15; CDR3: CATSTLVGEQFF; DNA: TGTGCCACCAGCACCTTGGTTGGTGAGCAGTTCTTC
J: TRBJ1-2; D: TRBD1; size: many; V: TRBV6-2/TRBV6-3; CDR3: CASSSGDRTYGYTF; DNA: TGTGCCAGCAGTTCCGGGGACAGGACCTATGGCTACACCTTC
J: TRBJ2-7; D: TRBD1; size: .; V: TRBV3-1; CDR3: CASSHSDRSYEQYF; DNA: TGTGCCAGCAGCCATTCGGACAGGTCCTACGAGCAGTACTTC
J: TRBJ1-1; D: .; size: .; V: TRBV30; CDR3: CAWMRGFNTEAFF; DNA: TGTGCCTGGATGAGGGGGTTTAACACTGAAGCTTTCTTT